This T cell receptor (beta chain) was sequenced for a study of OX40 agonist ivuxolimab in advanced cancers. Whole-study context: At 0.01 to 10 mg/kg, ivuxolimab was administered intravenously to patients every 2 weeks. Three partial responders included one hepatocellular carcinoma patient and two cutaneous melanoma patients.

Using immunoSEQ multiplex PCR, the repertoire was profiled, and TCRdb retains in-frame clones only, with some absent. The sample yields over 85,000 clones, about 91% seen once. The V and J ends lost 0 bases and 7 bases, in that order; junction bases with no gene match: 5. The V gene's germline CDR1 is PRHDT and CDR2 FYEKMQ (reference sequence). The CDR3 runs to 15 residues. The sample here was CD4+ or CD8+ T cells sorted from blood, taken in a trial of the OX40 agonist ivuxolimab. The genes are TRBV13 and TRBJ2-7, with 11 bases lining up with TRBD2. The source of this sequence is an adult with an advanced solid tumor such as melanoma, head and neck, liver or kidney cancer. The CDR3 bases are TGTGCCAGCAGCTTAGGGACTAGCGGGACAAGGGAGCAGTACTTC. This codes for CASSLGTSGTREQYF.